One and the same sample provided the 22 T cell receptor beta chains below, sequenced in a study of cytomegalovirus exposure and HLA in healthy donors. Primers for the PCR totalled 60 Vbeta and 13 Jbeta. Only in-frame clones appear in the TCRdb table, and some are missing; sequencing was by immunoSEQ multiplex PCR. The sample has about 190,000 clones; more than 70% are singletons. Sequenced sample: PBMCs. The receptors originated from a boy aged 5 to 17 in good health and CMV-seronegative.

The gene calls are TRBV18 and TRBJ1-4, with 9 nucleotides matching TRBD1. CDR1 is KGHSH, CDR2 LQKENI, per germline. CDR3 length: 14 amino acids. J gave up 5 bases and V 4 bases, and 2 bases lay outside the gene matches. The CDR3 DNA reads TGTGCCAGCTCACGGACAGGGGCAAATGAAAAACTGTTTTTT. This translates into CASSRTGANEKLFF.

The chain joins TRBV27 to TRBJ2-7; no reliable D call. The germline CDR1 and CDR2 sequences are MNHEY and SMNVEV (reference sequence). The V and J ends lost 6 bases and 4 bases respectively, with 13 bases between them. The CDR3 is 13 amino acids. CDR3 residues: CASSPSLVYEQYF. CDR3 bases: TGTGCCAGCAGCCCCTCCCTCGTTTACGAGCAGTACTTC.

The rearrangement joins TRBV2 to TRBJ2-1; 9 bases align to TRBD2. The germline V gene encodes CDR1 SNHLY and CDR2 FYNNEI. This CDR3 spans 15 amino acids. V was pared by 5 bases and J by 5 bases, with 7 bases of the junction left unmatched. DNA of the CDR3: TGTGCCAGCAGTCCCCTAGCGGGGCCCCACAATGAGCAGTTCTTC. This codes for CASSPLAGPHNEQFF.

J is TRBJ2-1 and V is TRBV6-1; TRBD2 matches 11 bases. This CDR3 contains 15 residues. After removal of 7 bases from V and 6 bases from J, the junction contained 8 bases not matched to a gene. Germline V gene data show CDR1 as MNHNS and CDR2 as SASEGT. The CDR3 DNA follows: TGTGCCAGCACCCAGGGGACTAGCGGAGCCAATGAGCAGTTCTTC. This gives the protein CASTQGTSGANEQFF.

This clone was seen a few times. The rearrangement joins TRBV5-1 to TRBJ1-1, with D tentatively TRBD1 (5 bases). Germline assignment: CDR1 SGHRS and CDR2 YFSETQ. V shed 6 bases and J shed 1 base, with 13 bases lying between them. The CDR3 runs to 14 residues. CDR3 in DNA: TGCGCCAGCACCAACCCGGACAAGAACACTGAAGCTTTCTTT. Its translation: CASTNPDKNTEAFF. The full variable domain, rest sourced from reference TRBV5-1 and TRBJ1-1, is KAGVTQTPRYLIKTRGQQVTLSCSPISGHRSVSWYQQTPGQGLQFLFEYFSETQRNKGNFPGRFSGRQFSNSRSEMNVSTLELGDSALYLCASTNPDKNTEAFFGQGTRLTVV.

This sequence joins TRBV29-1 and TRBJ1-1; no firm D call. Germline lookup yields CDR1 SQVTM and CDR2 ANQGSEA. This CDR3 spans 13 amino acids. Trimming took 4 bases from V and 0 from J, leaving 9 bases between them. In nucleotides, the CDR3 is TGCAGCGTTGTACTGATCATGAACACTGAAGCTTTCTTT. As protein: CSVVLIMNTEAFF.

This clone showed up just once. The chain is built from TRBV5-1 and TRBJ1-2, with D perhaps matching TRBD1 (6 bases). Trimming left V 5 bases short and J 5 bases short, with 16 bases between. Germline CDR1 SGHRS, CDR2 YFSETQ. The CDR3 has 14 amino acids. The CDR3 DNA is TGCGCCAGCAGTCGCGTCGCCCAGGGGTATGGCTACACCTTC. This codes for CASSRVAQGYGYTF.

The CDR3 protein is CASSQGLAGNEQFF. CDR3 nucleotide sequence: TGTGCCAGCAGCCAAGGACTAGCGGGCAATGAGCAGTTCTTC. The chain joins TRBV28 to TRBJ2-1, with TRBD2 identical over 11 bases. This CDR3 contains 14 residues. CDR1 is MDHEN, CDR2 SYDVKM, per germline. With 6 bases clipped from V and 6 bases from J, the junction kept 4 bases outside the gene matches.

The CDR3 sequence: CASSLSSGNTGELFF. The CDR3, as DNA: TGTGCCAGCAGTTTATCTAGCGGGAACACCGGGGAGCTGTTTTTT. V and J are TRBV6-5 and TRBJ2-2; 7 positions agree with TRBD2. V gave up 4 bases and J gave up 1 base; unmatched junction bases: 3. Germline V lookup: CDR1 MNHEY, CDR2 SVGAGI. The CDR3 totals 15 residues.

The chain joins TRBV6-5 to TRBJ2-5; the D is unclear. TRBJ2-7 explains the end of the DNA better; the J call may be wrong. Germline assignment: CDR1 MNHEY and CDR2 SVGAGI. The CDR3 spans 15 residues. The chain's CDR3 is CASSYGRALAYEQYF. CDR3 nucleotides: TGTGCCAGCAGTTACGGCCGCGCCTTAGCTTACGAGCAGTACTTC.

V and J are TRBV2 and TRBJ2-3; possible D gene TRBD1, 5 bases. This CDR3 comprises 12 residues. Deletions cut 10 bases from V and 3 bases from J, with 11 bases between. Per the germline V gene, CDR1 is SNHLY and CDR2 is FYNNEI. CDR3 DNA: TGTGCCACCAAGGCAGGGACAGATACGCAGTATTTT. Amino acid sequence: CATKAGTDTQYF.

V gene TRBV29-1 combines with J gene TRBJ2-1; unclear D gene. The CDR3 has 13 amino acids. Trimming left V 4 bases short and J 8 bases short, with 15 bases between. The germline gives CDR1 SQVTM, CDR2 ANQGSEA. The CDR3 DNA reads TGCAGCGTTGTCCGGCAGCTGCTAGATGAGCAGTTCTTC. This encodes CSVVRQLLDEQFF.

This sequence joins TRBV5-6 and TRBJ2-1; D gene ambiguous. CDR3 length equals 11 residues. Looked up from germline, CDR1 is SGHDT and CDR2 is YYEEEE. Trimming cost V 2 bases and J 9 bases, with 6 bases left between them. CDR3 loop: CASSFLREQFF. Here the CDR3 DNA reads TGTGCCAGCAGCTTTCTTCGTGAGCAGTTCTTC. Full variable domain (rest looked up from reference TRBV5-6 and TRBJ2-1): DAGVTQSPTHLIKTRGQQVTLRCSPKSGHDTVSWYQQALGQGPQFIFQYYEEEERQRGNFPDRFSGHQFPNYSSELNVNALLLGDSALYLCASSFLREQFFGPGTRLTVL.

The chain has TRBV6-4 and TRBJ2-1, with 14 bases that match TRBD2. The CDR3 runs to 15 residues. J gave up 9 bases and V 0 bases, and 1 base lay outside the gene matches. Looked up from germline, CDR1 is MRHNA and CDR2 is SNTAGT. The CDR3 bases are TGTGCCAGCAGTGACTCGACTAGCGGGGGGGCTGAGCAGTTCTTC. Translating gives CASSDSTSGGAEQFF.

The V call is TRBV27, the J call TRBJ1-1; the match to TRBD1 covers 7 bases. This CDR3 has 15 amino acids. Unmatched junction bases numbered 6, after V lost 3 bases and J lost 2 bases. Germline loops: CDR1 MNHEY, CDR2 SMNVEV (reference sequence). CDR3 nucleotides: TGTGCCAGCAGTTTCGACAGGGTAGCAAACACTGAAGCTTTCTTT. Amino acids: CASSFDRVANTEAFF.

Details on this clone: Within the sample, other DNA sequences also encode this same CDR3. The chain carries TRBV5-1 and TRBJ2-1; the D gene is possibly TRBD2 (5 bases). The CDR3 extends over 15 amino acids. Germline-derived CDR1 and CDR2 are SGHRS and YFSETQ. V lost 0 bases and J 4 bases, leaving 11 bases between the germline ends. The CDR3, as DNA: TGCGCCAGCAGCTTGGATCGGGGTTCGTACAATGAGCAGTTCTTC. It is translated as CASSLDRGSYNEQFF.

This chain joins TRBV29-1 and TRBJ1-2; weak D call: TRBD1 (5 bases). The CDR3 sequence is 12 residues long. Germline lookup yields CDR1 SQVTM and CDR2 ANQGSEA. V was cut by 4 bases and J by 6 bases, with 12 bases left in between. The CDR3 region is CSVVQGNHGYTF. CDR3 bases: TGCAGCGTTGTTCAGGGAAATCATGGCTACACCTTC.

The rearrangement links TRBV2 to TRBJ1-1; D is uncertain. The V end lost 6 bases, the J end lost 3 bases, and 11 bases lay between the germline ends. Germline V CDR1 and CDR2: SNHLY, FYNNEI. This CDR3 has 13 amino acids. Here the CDR3 reads CASSPELDTEAFF. CDR3 bases: TGTGCCAGCAGCCCGGAGTTGGACACTGAAGCTTTCTTT. Full variable domain (outside the CDR3, taken from reference TRBV2 and TRBJ1-1): EPEVTQTPSHQVTQMGQEVILRCVPISNHLYFYWYRQILGQKVEFLVSFYNNEISEKSEIFDDQFSVERPDGSNFTLKIRSTKLEDSAMYFCASSPELDTEAFFGQGTRLTVV.

This chain uses TRBV5-6 with TRBJ1-1; 12 bases are a match to TRBD1. The CDR3 covers 16 residues. V gave up 3 bases and J gave up 1 base; unmatched junction bases: 4. Germline lookup yields CDR1 SGHDT and CDR2 YYEEEE. For the CDR3, the DNA is TGTGCCAGCAGCTCGGGACAGGGGGCGCGGAACACTGAAGCTTTCTTT. Translation gives CASSSGQGARNTEAFF.

This clone was observed a handful of times. The V gene is TRBV19, the J gene TRBJ2-7; TRBD1 is a possible D gene (7 bases). This CDR3 spans 14 amino acids. Per germline, CDR1 LNHDA and CDR2 SQIVND (reference sequence). V was cut by 3 bases and J by 2 bases, with 11 bases left in between. CDR3 sequence reads: CASSIRGAAYEQYF. The DNA of the CDR3 is TGTGCCAGTAGTATCAGGGGGGCGGCCTACGAGCAGTACTTC. Looking up the rest from reference TRBV19 and TRBJ2-7 gives the full variable domain: DGGITQSPKYLFRKEGQNVTLSCEQNLNHDAMYWYRQDPGQGLRLIYYSQIVNDFQKGDIAEGYSVSREKKESFPLTVTSAQKNPTAFYLCASSIRGAAYEQYFGPGTRLTVT.

This chain joins TRBV28 and TRBJ2-7, with 7 bases lining up with TRBD2. J gave up 1 base and V 6 bases, and 15 bases lay outside the gene matches. Germline values: CDR1 MDHEN, CDR2 SYDVKM. CDR3 length: 17 amino acids. This CDR3 reads CASSPFSGGSGSYEQYF. Written as DNA, the CDR3 is TGTGCCAGCAGCCCCTTCTCCGGGGGGAGTGGGTCCTACGAGCAGTACTTC. Full variable domain (missing parts from reference TRBV28 and TRBJ2-7): DVKVTQSSRYLVKRTGEKVFLECVQDMDHENMFWYRQDPGLGLRLIYFSYDVKMKEKGDIPEGYSVSREKKERFSLILESASTNQTSMYLCASSPFSGGSGSYEQYFGPGTRLTVT.

The chain combines TRBV7-9 with TRBJ2-7; tentative D call: TRBD2 (5 bases). CDR3 size: 19 residues. Germline V gene sequence: CDR1 SEHNR, CDR2 FQNEAQ (reference sequence). Trimming shortened V by 5 bases and J by 4 bases, and 30 bases separated the two germline ends. DNA of the CDR3: TGTGCCAGCAGCCTCCCCCCCGCCGGGCCTACCCAGAGGGTGTACGAGCAGTACTTC. Residues: CASSLPPAGPTQRVYEQYF.